This T cell receptor beta chain was sequenced during a study of glioma-infiltrating T cells (dated by TCRdb to the mid-2010s). For the wider study: Glioma tissue, non-neoplastic brain tissue and matched peripheral blood mononuclear cells were used as sources from which TCR alpha- and beta-chain repertoires were sequenced. Each tissue-infiltrating repertoire was compared with the same patient's peripheral blood repertoire to measure divergence between tissue and blood T-cell populations. Three low-grade glioma patients, several primary glioblastoma patients and three non-glioma patients contributing non-neoplastic brain tissue were included in the paired cohort.

General conclusions and limits of the study: VJ-independent divergence between tissue and blood was found to be below expectation in non-neoplastic patients but above expectation in all gliomas, particularly low-grade gliomas. Small numbers underpinned the group comparisons: about eight glioblastoma patients, three low-grade glioma patients and three non-neoplastic patients. Only a very small number of CDR3 sequences turned up in both tissue and blood, a result put down to high CDR3 diversity combined with limited sampling.

Comments on this clonotype: Its specific antigen is unknown. No base-level quality is on record; no much larger clone is a single base apart.

The iRepertoire nested amplicon-rescue multiplex PCR (arm-PCR) platform was used to amplify TCR alpha and beta CDR3 regions from RNA. For one-step reverse transcription and amplification, roughly 85-400 ng of tissue mRNA or PBMC total RNA was used as input. Following bead purification, Illumina adapters were added by a secondary multiplex PCR, and the libraries were gel-purified between 200 and 400 bp. Demultiplexing relied on internal 6-nucleotide barcodes carried by the libraries. Sequencing of the libraries was done on an Illumina MiSeq using 2x220 or 2x250 nucleotide paired-end reads. The study's own analysis went as follows. Paired reads were merged using FLASH 1.2.11 and were aligned to the GRCh37 human genome using BWA-MEM, after which TRA and TRB reads were extracted. For V and J assignment, an IMGT-derived reference of cassette sequences and CDR3 motifs that included pseudogenes was used. Reads were translated in three frames, and productive CDR3s were defined by a C…FGXG motif without stop codons. A clonotype was defined as a unique combination of a V-J cassette pair and a CDR3 amino acid sequence. Reads were filtered by Hamming distance, thresholded by each sample's sequence error rate in mapped regions. TCRdb reprocessed the public reads (quality trimming at Q25 with fastp, clone calling with MiXCR) and kept in-frame beta chains. Rows with a matching CDR3 protein are joined into one entry that keeps the most common DNA and genes. The V and J calls were determined by TCRdb, not by the authors. Present in this sample are about 130,000 distinct CDR3 sequences, roughly 20% of which were seen just once. About 16% of the sample comes from the top ten.

The CDR3 spans 15 residues, from the cysteine through the phenylalanine. The entry retains the CDR3 DNA only, 45 bases that are in frame from base 1. CDR1 and CDR2, per the germline V gene, are SGHTA and FQGNSA. The germline ends are 13 bases apart after V is trimmed by 1 base and J by 6 bases. The sequence was obtained from a human donor with low-grade glioma or glioblastoma, undergoing nonglioma brain surgery, or in good health (not recorded which). Specimen: glioma tissue, nonneoplastic brain tissue, or PBMCs (not recorded which). In this chain, TRBV7-2 is recombined with TRBJ2-1; TRBD2 is possibly the D segment (6 matching bases). The CDR3 in this case is CASSLGGGTCNEQFF. The DNA sequence reads TGTGCCAGCAGCTTAGGGGGCGGGACTTGCAATGAGCAGTTCTTC. Beyond the CDR3, the reference TRBV7-2 and TRBJ2-1 genes provide the residues; the full variable domain reads: GAGVSQSPSNKVTEKGKDVELRCDPISGHTALYWYRQSLGQGLEFLIYFQGNSAPDKSGLPSDRFSAERTGGSVSTLTIQRTQQEDSAVYLCASSLGGGTCNEQFFGPGTRLTVL.